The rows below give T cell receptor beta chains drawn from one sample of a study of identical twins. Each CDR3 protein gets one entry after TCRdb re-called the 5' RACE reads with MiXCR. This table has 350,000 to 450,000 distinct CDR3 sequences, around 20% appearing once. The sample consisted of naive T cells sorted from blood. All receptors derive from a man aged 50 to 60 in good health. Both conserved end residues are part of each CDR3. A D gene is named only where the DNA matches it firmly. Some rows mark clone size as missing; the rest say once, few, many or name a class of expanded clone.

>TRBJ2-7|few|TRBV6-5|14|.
CASSRSRGPYEQYF
TGTGCCAGCAGTCGCTCGCGGGGGCCCTACGAGCAGTACTTC
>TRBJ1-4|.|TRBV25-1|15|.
CASSEMKGVQEKLFF
TGTGCCAGCAGTGAAATGAAAGGAGTTCAGGAAAAACTGTTTTTT
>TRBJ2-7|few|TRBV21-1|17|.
CASSIMGTGKGPYEQYF
TGTGCCAGCAGCATCATGGGGACAGGGAAGGGCCCCTACGAGCAGTACTTC
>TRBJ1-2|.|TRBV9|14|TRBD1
CASSAGTGGSGYTF
TGTGCCAGCAGCGCCGGGACAGGGGGTTCTGGCTACACCTTC
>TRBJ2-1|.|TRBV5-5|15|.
CASSPQTSSYNEQFF
TGTGCCAGCTCCCCGCAGACAAGCTCCTACAATGAGCAGTTCTTC
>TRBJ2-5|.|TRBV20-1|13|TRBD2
CSASRGSQETQYF
TGCAGTGCGTCGCGGGGGTCTCAAGAGACCCAGTACTTC
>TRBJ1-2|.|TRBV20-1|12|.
CSASPRDYGYTF
TGCAGTGCTAGCCCTCGGGACTATGGCTACACCTTC
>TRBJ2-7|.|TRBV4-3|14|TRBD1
CASSPGQGKYEQYF
TGCGCCAGCAGCCCTGGACAGGGGAAGTACGAGCAGTACTTC
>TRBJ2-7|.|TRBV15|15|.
CATSRDTPAYAEQYF
TGTGCCACCAGCAGAGATACTCCGGCTTATGCCGAGCAGTACTTC
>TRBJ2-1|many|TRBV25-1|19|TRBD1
CASSESPGTGRGTYNEQFF
TGTGCCAGCAGTGAAAGTCCCGGGACAGGGCGCGGGACCTACAATGAGCAGTTCTTC
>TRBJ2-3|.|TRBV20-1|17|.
CSADPNRGGAFTDTQYF
TGCAGTGCTGACCCGAACAGGGGGGGGGCGTTCACAGATACGCAGTATTTT
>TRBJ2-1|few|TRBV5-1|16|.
CASSGRDLGKDNEQFF
TGCGCCAGCAGCGGGCGAGACCTAGGGAAGGACAATGAGCAGTTCTTC
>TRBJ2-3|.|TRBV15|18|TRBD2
CATSPGGSENLVLDTQYF
TGTGCCACCAGCCCCGGGGGGAGCGAAAACTTAGTTTTAGATACGCAGTATTTT
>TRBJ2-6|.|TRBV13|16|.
CASSLWQNSGANVLTF
TGTGCCAGCAGCTTATGGCAGAACTCTGGGGCCAACGTCCTGACTTTC